This TCR beta chain was profiled in a study of blood T cell repertoires in COVID-19. Study context: Researchers got acute and convalescent COVID-19 samples from the United States, Italy and Spain. PBMCs, B-cell-depleted T cells, or T cells were the source of the cDNA or gDNA that made up the material.

Original analysis: Estimation of nucleated cell counts relied on the amplification of reference gene primers. Sequencing was performed with immunoSEQ multiplex PCR; in TCRdb, only in-frame clones are kept and a portion is missing. From that table come the V and J calls and clone size; the DNA was used to work out D and trimming. Of about 250,000 clones in the sample, around 88% were seen once. This clone was counted only a few times. The source material was peripheral blood. The receptor was derived from a man older than 75 with acute or convalescent COVID-19.

The CDR3 DNA sequence: TGCGCCAGCAGCCAAGACAGGGTGTGGGGTGAAAAACTGTTTTTT. Translation gives CASSQDRVWGEKLFF. The chain joins TRBV4-3 to TRBJ1-4; D perhaps matches TRBD1 (5 bases). The CDR3 sequence is 15 residues long. CDR1 is LGHNA and CDR2 is YSLEER in the germline V gene. V shed 0 bases and J shed 7 bases, with 12 bases lying between them.